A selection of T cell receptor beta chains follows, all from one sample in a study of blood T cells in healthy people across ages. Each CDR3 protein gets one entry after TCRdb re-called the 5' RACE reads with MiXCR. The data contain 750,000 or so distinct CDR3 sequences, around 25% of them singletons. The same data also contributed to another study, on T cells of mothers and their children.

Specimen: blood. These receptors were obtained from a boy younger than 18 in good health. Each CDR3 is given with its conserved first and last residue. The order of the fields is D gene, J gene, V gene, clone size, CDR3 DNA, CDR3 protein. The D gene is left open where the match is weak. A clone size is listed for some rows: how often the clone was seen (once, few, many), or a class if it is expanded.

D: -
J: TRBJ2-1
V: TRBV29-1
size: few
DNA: TGCAGCGTCATATCAGGGAGCTCCTACAATGAGCAGTTCTTC
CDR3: CSVISGSSYNEQFF

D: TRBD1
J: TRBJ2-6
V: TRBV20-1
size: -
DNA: TGCAGTGCTAGAGATCTCACAGGGGGCGCAAGGGGGGCCAACGTCCTGACTTTC
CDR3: CSARDLTGGARGANVLTF

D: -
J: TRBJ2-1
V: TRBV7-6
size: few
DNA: TGTGCCAGCAGCTTAGGGACCCCCTCCCTGAAGCAGTTCTTC
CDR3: CASSLGTPSLKQFF

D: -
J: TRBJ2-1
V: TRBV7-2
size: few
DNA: TGTGCCAGCAGCCCCGCTGACTGGGAGCAGTTCTTC
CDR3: CASSPADWEQFF

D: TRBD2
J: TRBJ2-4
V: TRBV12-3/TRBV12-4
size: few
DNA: TGTGCCAGCACGCGGGAGCCATGGAACATTCAGTACTTC
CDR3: CASTREPWNIQYF

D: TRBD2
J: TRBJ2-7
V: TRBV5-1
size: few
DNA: TGCGCCAGCAGCTTGGTGGGCGGGAGGAACTCCTACGAGCAGTACTTC
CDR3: CASSLVGGRNSYEQYF

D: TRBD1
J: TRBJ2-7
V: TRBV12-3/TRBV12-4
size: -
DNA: TGTGCCAGCACCAGGGACAGCGGTTCGCAGCAGTACTTC
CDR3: CASTRDSGSQQYF

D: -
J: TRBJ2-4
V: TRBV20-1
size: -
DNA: TGCAGTGCTAGTAAAGGGGGGAATCTGGCCAAAAACATTCAGTACTTC
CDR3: CSASKGGNLAKNIQYF

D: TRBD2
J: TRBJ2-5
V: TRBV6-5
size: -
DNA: TGTGCCAGCAGTTACTCTACTAGCGAAGAGACCCAGTACTTC
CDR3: CASSYSTSEETQYF

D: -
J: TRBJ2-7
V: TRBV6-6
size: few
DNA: TGTGCCAGCAGTTACCAATACACGAACGAGCAGTACTTC
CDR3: CASSYQYTNEQYF

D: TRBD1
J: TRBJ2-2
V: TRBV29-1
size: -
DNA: TGCAGCGTGGGCAGGACAGGATCCCCCACCGGGGAGCTGTTTTTT
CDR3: CSVGRTGSPTGELFF

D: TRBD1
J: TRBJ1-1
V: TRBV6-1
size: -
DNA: TGTGCCAGCAGTGAAGCCAGGGGGCCAAAGGCTTTCTTT
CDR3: CASSEARGPKAFF

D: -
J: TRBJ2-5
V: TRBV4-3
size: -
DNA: TGCGCCAGCAGCCAAGGGCGAGACAGTTACCAAGAGACCCAGTACTTC
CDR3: CASSQGRDSYQETQYF

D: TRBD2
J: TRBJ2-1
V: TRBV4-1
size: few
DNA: TGCGCCAGCAGCCAAGATTTGGCGGGAGTCGAGCAGTTCTTC
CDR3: CASSQDLAGVEQFF

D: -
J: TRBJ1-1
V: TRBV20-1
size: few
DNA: TGCAGTGCTAGACTTAACGGAAAATTGGTCACTGAAGCTTTCTTT
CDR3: CSARLNGKLVTEAFF

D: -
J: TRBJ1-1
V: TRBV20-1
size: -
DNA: TGCAGTGCTAGAGATGTACGGAGAGGAGTGAGAGCTTTCTTT
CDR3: CSARDVRRGVRAFF

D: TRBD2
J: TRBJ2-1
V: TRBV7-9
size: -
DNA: TGTGCCAGCAGACAGGGACTAGCCAGCAATGAGCAGTTCTTC
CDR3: CASRQGLASNEQFF

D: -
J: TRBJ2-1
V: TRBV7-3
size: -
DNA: TGTGCCAGCAGCTTAATGGCGGGACAGAAATACAATGAGCAGTTCTTC
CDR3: CASSLMAGQKYNEQFF

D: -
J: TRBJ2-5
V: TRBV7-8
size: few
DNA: TGTGCCAGCAGCTTAGGAGGGTGGAGCGGCGGGTTCCAAGAGACCCAGTACTTC
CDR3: CASSLGGWSGGFQETQYF

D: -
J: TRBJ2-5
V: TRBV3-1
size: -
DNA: TGTGCCAGCAGCCAAGATTCAGGGCCCAAGACCCAGTACTTC
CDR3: CASSQDSGPKTQYF

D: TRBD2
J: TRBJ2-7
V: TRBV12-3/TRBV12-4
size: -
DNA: TGTGCCAGCAGTCCCTTCACCGGGACTAGCACTCTCGAGCAGTACTTC
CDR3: CASSPFTGTSTLEQYF

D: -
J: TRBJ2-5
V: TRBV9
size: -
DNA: TGTGCCAGCAGCGTAGGGACTGCCACGGCACAAGAGACCCAGTACTTC
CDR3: CASSVGTATAQETQYF

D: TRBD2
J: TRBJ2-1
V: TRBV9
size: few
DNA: TGTGCCAGCAGCGTAGGAGCTAGCGGGAGGGAGGTTGAGCAGTTCTTC
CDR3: CASSVGASGREVEQFF

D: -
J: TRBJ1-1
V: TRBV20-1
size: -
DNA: TGCAGTGCTAGAGTCGGTCGAACGGACACTGAAGCTTTCTTT
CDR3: CSARVGRTDTEAFF

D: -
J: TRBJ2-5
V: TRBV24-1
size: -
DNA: TGTGCCACCGGCGGGACAGTCCCAGAGACCCAGTACTTC
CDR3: CATGGTVPETQYF

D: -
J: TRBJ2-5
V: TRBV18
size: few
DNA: TGTGCCAGCTCACCGATGGGAATCCAAGAGACCCAGTACTTC
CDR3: CASSPMGIQETQYF

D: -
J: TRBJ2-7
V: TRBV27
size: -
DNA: TGTGCCAGCAGTCTCGCTACTGGCGCGTCCTACGAGCAGTACTTC
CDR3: CASSLATGASYEQYF

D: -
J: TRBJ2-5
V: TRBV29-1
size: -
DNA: TGCAGCGTTGATTTACGCGGGAATGGGCAAGAGACCCAGTACTTC
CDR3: CSVDLRGNGQETQYF

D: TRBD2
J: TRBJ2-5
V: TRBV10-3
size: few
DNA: TGTGCCACCGCAGCGGGAGGTGAGAAGACCCAGTACTTC
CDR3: CATAAGGEKTQYF

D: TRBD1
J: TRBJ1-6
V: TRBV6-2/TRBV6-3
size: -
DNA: TGTGCCAGCAGCTCCAACGGACAGGGCGGGAATTCACCCCTCCACTTT
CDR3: CASSSNGQGGNSPLHF

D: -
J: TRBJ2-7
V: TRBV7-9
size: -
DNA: TGTGCCAGCAGCCCCTTAGGAGGAAACAGCGCCTACGAGCAGTACTTC
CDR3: CASSPLGGNSAYEQYF

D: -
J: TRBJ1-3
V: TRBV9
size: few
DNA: TGTGCCAGCAGGGAACGGGGGCGCTCTGGAAACACCATATATTTT
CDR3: CASRERGRSGNTIYF

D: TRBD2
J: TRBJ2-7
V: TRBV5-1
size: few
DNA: TGCGCCAGCAGCGCAACTAGCGGCGAGCAGTACTTC
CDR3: CASSATSGEQYF

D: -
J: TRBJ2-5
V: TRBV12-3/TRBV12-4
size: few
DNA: TGTGCCATCTCGACAGTCCAAGAGACCCAGTACTTC
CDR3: CAISTVQETQYF

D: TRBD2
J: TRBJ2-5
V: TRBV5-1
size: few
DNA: TGCGCCAGCAGCTCGTTACTAGCGGGAGAGATCCAAGAGACCCAGTACTTC
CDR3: CASSSLLAGEIQETQYF

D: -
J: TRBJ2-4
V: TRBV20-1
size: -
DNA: TGCAGTGCTAGAGTGGGGGATCGAAACATTCAGTACTTC
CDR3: CSARVGDRNIQYF

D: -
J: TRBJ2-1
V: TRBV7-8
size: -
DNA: TGTGCCAGCAGTTTATTTGGGGGCTATGAGCAGTTCTTC
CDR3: CASSLFGGYEQFF